This TCR beta chain was sequenced for a study of vaccination and CD4 T cells after COVID-19. Overall study context: The convalescent group had six males, four females, seven Caucasians, two Asians, one multiracial. Overlapping spike peptides served as the stimulus for the cells. These peptides came from SARS-CoV-2 and from the common cold coronaviruses HCoV-NL63, HCoV-OC43 and HCoV-229E.

With the Oncomine TCR Beta short-read assay, DNA from cultured CD4+ T cells was sequenced. A single record per CDR3 protein comes from TCRdb applying MiXCR to the PCR reads. The sample has 13,000 or so distinct CDR3 sequences; 45% to 55% are singletons. Regarding treatment: roughly 10-day PBMC culture with coronavirus spike peptide pools or control peptides (ViraFEST assay). Peptide pools at 8.5 to 10 ug/ml stimulated approximately 2 million PBMCs per well with about 9.6 IU/ml IL-2. CDR1 and CDR2 (germline): MNHEY, SMNVEV (reference sequence). The CDR3 covers 19 residues. V gave up 1 base and J gave up 10 bases, with 26 bases separating them. As concerns this clonotype: Its antigen is as yet unknown.

This clonotype was sampled from a human donor with COVID-19. The input for sequencing was cultured CD4+ T cells from blood, taken after SARS-CoV-2 vaccination. The chain carries TRBV27 and TRBJ1-6; weak D call: TRBD1 (5 bases). In DNA form, the CDR3 reads TGTGCCAGCAGTTTATTGGTTGGTCAGGGCCTTAGGGTTGGATCACCCCTCCACTTT. It specifies CASSLLVGQGLRVGSPLHF.